This TCR beta chain was captured in a study of CD8+CD57+ T cells in acquired aplastic anemia. Study information: Sorting CD4+ and CD8+ cells gave DNA averaging about 3.3 ug.

V was pared by 0 bases and J by 2 bases, with 13 bases between. The germline V gene encodes CDR1 DFQATT and CDR2 SNEGSKA (reference sequence). This CDR3 comprises 15 residues. General study findings and limits: Controls did not differ significantly from patients in CD8+ Simpson's diversity. Patients and controls turned out to have 25 to 30 CD8+ CDR3 sequences in common.

Using genomic DNA as the template, TCR beta VDJ and CDR3 profiling was carried out. TCRdb recomputed calls from the reads with MiXCR, one row per CDR3 protein. The table lists under 200,000 distinct CDR3 sequences, about 48% of them singletons, with about 30% in the top ten. Patients included in sequencing had previously demonstrated CD8+CD57+ cell expansion by flow cytometry. This clonotype was detected only once. Its matching antigen is unknown. Source material: sorted CD4+, CD8+, or CD8+CD57+ T cells (not recorded which) from PBMCs. The genes are TRBV20-1 and TRBJ2-5, with a weak D call TRBD1 (6 bases). This receptor was obtained from a human donor with aplastic anemia. The CDR3 DNA reads as TGCAGTGCTAGAGATTGGGGGACATTACAAGAGACCCAGTACTTC. Protein sequence: CSARDWGTLQETQYF.